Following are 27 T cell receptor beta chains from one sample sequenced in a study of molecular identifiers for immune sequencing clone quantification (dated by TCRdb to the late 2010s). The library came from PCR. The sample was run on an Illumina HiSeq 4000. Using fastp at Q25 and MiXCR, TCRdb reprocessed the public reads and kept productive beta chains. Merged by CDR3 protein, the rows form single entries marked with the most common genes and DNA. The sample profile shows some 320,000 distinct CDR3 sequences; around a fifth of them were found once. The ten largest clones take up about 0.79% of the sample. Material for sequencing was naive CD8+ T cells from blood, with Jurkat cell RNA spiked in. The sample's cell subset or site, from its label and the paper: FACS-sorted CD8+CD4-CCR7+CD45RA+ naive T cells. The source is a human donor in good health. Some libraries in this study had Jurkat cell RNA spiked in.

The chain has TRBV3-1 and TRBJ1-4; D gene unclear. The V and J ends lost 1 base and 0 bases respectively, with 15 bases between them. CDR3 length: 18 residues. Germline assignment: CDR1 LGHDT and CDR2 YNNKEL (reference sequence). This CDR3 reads CASSQVTQKIATNEKLFF. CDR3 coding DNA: TGTGCCAGCAGCCAAGTTACACAGAAAATTGCAACTAATGAAAAACTGTTTTTT.

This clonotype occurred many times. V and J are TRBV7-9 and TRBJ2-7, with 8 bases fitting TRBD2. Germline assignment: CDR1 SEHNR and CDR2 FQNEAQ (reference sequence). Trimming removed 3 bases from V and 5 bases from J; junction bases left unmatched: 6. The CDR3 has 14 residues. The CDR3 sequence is CASSFLLAAHEQYF. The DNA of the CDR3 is TGTGCCAGCAGCTTTCTACTAGCGGCCCACGAGCAGTACTTC.

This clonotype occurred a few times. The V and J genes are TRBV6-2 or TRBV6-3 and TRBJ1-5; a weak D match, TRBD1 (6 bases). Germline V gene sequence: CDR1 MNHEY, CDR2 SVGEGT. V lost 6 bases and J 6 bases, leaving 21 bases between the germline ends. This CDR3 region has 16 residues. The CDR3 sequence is CASRPPGAVLGQPQHF. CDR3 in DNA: TGTGCCAGCAGGCCCCCGGGGGCAGTCCTTGGTCAGCCCCAGCATTTT.

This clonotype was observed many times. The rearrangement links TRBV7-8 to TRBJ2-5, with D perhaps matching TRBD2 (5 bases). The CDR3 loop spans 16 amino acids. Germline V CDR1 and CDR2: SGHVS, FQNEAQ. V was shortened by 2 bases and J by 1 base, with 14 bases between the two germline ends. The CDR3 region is CASSLLGRAPQETQYF. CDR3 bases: TGTGCCAGCAGCTTACTAGGGCGGGCGCCCCAAGAGACCCAGTACTTC.

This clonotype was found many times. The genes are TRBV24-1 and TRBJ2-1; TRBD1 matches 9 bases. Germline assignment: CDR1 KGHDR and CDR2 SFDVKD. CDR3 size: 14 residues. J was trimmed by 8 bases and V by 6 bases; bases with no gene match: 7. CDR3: CATSTGGSRDEQFF. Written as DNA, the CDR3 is TGTGCCACCAGTACAGGGGGCTCGCGGGATGAGCAGTTCTTC.

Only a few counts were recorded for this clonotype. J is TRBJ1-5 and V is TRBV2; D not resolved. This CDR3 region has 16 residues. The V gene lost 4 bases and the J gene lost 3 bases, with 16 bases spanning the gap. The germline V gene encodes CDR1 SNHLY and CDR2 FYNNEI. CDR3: CASSAGVVVPNQPQHF. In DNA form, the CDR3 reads TGTGCCAGCAGTGCTGGTGTTGTGGTCCCCAATCAGCCCCAGCATTTT.

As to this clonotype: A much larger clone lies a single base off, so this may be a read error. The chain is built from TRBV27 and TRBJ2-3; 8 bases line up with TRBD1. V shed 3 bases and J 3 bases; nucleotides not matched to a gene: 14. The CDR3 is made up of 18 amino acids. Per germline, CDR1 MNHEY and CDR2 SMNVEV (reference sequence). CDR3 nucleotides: TGTGCCAGCAGTTTGATCAGGGGGCCCGGGGGTGTGACAGATACGCAGTATTTT. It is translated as CASSLIRGPGGVTDTQYF.

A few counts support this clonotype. This chain's CDR3 is CAWSFRTGELTEAFF. The CDR3 DNA reads as TGTGCCTGGAGTTTTAGGACAGGGGAGCTTACTGAAGCTTTCTTT. The chain carries TRBV30 and TRBJ1-1, with 9 positions matching TRBD1. Unmatched junction bases numbered 9, after V lost 2 bases and J lost 5 bases. The CDR3 has 15 amino acids. In germline, CDR1 is GTSNPN, CDR2 SVGIG (reference sequence).

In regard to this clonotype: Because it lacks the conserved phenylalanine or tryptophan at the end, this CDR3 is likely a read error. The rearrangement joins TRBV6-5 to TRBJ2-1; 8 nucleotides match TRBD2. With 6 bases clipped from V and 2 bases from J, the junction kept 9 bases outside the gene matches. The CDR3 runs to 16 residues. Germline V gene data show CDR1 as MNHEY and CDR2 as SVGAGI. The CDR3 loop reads CASSFTGTSAYNEQFL. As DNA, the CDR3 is TGTGCCAGCAGCTTCACCGGGACTAGTGCCTACAATGAGCAGTTCCTC.

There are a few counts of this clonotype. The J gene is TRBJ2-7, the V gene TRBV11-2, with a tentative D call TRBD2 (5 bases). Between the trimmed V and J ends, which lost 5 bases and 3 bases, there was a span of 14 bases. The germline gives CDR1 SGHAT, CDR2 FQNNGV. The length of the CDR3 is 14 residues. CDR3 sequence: CASSIGVGDYEQYF. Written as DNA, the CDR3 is TGTGCCAGCAGCATCGGGGTCGGGGACTACGAGCAGTACTTC.

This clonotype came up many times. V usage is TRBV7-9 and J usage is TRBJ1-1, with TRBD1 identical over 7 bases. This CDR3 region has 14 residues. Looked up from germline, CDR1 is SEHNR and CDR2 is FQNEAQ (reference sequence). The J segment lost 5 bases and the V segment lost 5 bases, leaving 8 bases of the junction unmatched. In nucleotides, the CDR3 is TGTGCCAGCAGCCCCGACAGGGCGAGGACTGAAGCTTTCTTT. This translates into CASSPDRARTEAFF.

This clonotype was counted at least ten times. The CDR3 DNA follows: TGTGCCAGCAGCCCTCGTAGGTCCTACAATGAGCAGTTCTTC. Encoded protein: CASSPRRSYNEQFF. The chain couples TRBV6-5 to TRBJ2-1; D uncertain. V lost 6 bases and J lost 1, with 10 bases in between. The CDR3 runs to 14 residues. CDR1 is MNHEY, CDR2 SVGAGI, per germline.

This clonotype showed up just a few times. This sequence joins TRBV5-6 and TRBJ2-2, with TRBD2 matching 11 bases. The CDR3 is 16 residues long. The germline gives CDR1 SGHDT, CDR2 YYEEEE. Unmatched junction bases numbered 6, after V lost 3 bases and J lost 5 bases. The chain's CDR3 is CASSSATSGITGELFF. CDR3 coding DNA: TGTGCCAGCAGCTCAGCGACTAGCGGGATAACCGGGGAGCTGTTTTTT.

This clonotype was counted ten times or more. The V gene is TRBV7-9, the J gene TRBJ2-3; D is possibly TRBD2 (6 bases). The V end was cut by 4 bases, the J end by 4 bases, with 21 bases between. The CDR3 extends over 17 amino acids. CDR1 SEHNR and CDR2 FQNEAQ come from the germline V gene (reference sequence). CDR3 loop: CASSSGWGGVRADTQYF. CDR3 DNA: TGTGCCAGCAGCTCCGGGTGGGGCGGGGTACGAGCAGATACGCAGTATTTT.

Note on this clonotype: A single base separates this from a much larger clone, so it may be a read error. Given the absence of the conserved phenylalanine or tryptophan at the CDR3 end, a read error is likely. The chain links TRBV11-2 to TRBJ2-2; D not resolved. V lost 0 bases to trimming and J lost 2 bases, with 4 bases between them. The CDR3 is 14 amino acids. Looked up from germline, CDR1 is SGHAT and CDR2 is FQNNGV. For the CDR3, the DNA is TGTGCCAGCAGCTTAGATTTTAACACCGGGGAGCTGTTTCTT. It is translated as CASSLDFNTGELFL.

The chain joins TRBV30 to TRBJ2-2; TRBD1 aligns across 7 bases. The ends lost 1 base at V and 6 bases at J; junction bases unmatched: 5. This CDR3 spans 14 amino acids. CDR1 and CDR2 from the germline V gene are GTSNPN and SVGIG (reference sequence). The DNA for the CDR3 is TGTGCCTGGAGTGAGACAGGGTCCCCCGGGGAGCTGTTTTTT. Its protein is CAWSETGSPGELFF.

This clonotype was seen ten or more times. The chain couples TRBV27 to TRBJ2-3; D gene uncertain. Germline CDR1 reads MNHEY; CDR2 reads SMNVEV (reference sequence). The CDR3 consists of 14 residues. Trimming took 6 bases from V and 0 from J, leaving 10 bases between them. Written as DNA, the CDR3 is TGTGCCAGCAGCCTTATAGTAAGCACAGATACGCAGTATTTT. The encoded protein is CASSLIVSTDTQYF.

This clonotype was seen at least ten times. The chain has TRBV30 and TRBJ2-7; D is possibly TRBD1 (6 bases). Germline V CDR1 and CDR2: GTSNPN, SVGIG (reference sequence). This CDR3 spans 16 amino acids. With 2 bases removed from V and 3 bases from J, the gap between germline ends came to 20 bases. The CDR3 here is CAWSRLTGNKDYEQYF. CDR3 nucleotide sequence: TGTGCCTGGAGTCGACTGACAGGAAACAAGGACTACGAGCAGTACTTC.

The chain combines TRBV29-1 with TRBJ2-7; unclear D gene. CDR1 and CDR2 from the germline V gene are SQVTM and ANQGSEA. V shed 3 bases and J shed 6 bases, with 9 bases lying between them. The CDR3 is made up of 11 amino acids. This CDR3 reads CSVEGFGEQYF. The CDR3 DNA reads TGCAGCGTTGAGGGGTTCGGCGAGCAGTACTTC.

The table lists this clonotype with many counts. CDR3 DNA: TGTGCCAGCAGCCGCTCCGGGGATGAGTATCAGCCCCAGCATTTT. This translates into CASSRSGDEYQPQHF. This chain uses TRBV7-2 with TRBJ1-5, with D uncertain. Between the trimmed V and J ends, which lost 5 bases and 5 bases, there was a span of 16 bases. Germline CDR1 SGHTA, CDR2 FQGNSA. The CDR3 consists of 15 residues.

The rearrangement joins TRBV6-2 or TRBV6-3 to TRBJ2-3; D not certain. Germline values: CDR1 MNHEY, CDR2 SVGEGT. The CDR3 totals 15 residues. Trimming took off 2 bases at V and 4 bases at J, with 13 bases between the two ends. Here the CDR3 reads CASSYAGPRSDTQYF. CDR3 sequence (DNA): TGTGCCAGCAGTTACGCAGGACCCCGCTCAGATACGCAGTATTTT.

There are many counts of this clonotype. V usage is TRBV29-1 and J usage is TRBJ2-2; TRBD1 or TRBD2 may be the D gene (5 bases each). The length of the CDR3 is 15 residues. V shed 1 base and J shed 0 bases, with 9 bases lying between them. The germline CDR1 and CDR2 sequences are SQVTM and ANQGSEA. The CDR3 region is CSVEARGTNTGELFF. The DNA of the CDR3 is TGCAGCGTTGAAGCACGGGGCACGAACACCGGGGAGCTGTTTTTT.

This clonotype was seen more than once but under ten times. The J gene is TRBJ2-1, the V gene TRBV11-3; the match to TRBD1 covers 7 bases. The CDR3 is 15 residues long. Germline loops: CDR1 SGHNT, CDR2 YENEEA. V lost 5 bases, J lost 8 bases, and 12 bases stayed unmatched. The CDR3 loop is CASSRGQFSSDEQFF. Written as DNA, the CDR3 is TGTGCCAGCAGCCGGGGACAGTTTTCATCGGATGAGCAGTTCTTC. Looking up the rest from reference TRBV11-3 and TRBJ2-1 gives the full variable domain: EAGVVQSPRYKIIEKKQPVAFWCNPISGHNTLYWYLQNLGQGPELLIRYENEEAVDDSQLPKDRFSAERLKGVDSTLKIQPAELGDSAVYLCASSRGQFSSDEQFFGPGTRLTVL.

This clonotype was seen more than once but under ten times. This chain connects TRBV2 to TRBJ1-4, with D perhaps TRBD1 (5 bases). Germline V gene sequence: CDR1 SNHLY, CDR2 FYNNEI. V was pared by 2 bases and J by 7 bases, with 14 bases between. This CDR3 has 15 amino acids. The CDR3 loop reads CASSEKTALIEKLFF. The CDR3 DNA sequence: TGTGCCAGCAGTGAAAAGACAGCTCTAATTGAAAAACTGTTTTTT.

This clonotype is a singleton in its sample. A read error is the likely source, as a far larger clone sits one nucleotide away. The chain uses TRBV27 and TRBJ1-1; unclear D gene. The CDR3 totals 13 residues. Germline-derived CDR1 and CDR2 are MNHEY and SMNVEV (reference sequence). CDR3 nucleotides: TGTGCCGGCAGTTTACTCGGCGACACTGAAGCTTTCTTT. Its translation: CAGSLLGDTEAFF.

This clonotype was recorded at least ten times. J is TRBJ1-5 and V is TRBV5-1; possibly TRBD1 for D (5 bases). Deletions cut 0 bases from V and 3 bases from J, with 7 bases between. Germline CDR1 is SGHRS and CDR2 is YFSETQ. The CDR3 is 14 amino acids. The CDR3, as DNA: TGCGCCAGCAGCTTGGGGGGCGCCAATCAGCCCCAGCATTTT. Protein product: CASSLGGANQPQHF.

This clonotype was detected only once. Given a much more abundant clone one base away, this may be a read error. The CDR3 loop reads CNAYLAVANTGELFF. The CDR3 DNA reads TGCAATGCTTATCTAGCGGTCGCGAACACCGGGGAGCTGTTTTTT. The chain joins TRBV20-1 to TRBJ2-2; 7 bases match TRBD2. From germline, CDR1 is DFQATT and CDR2 SNEGSKA (reference sequence). CDR3 length: 15 amino acids.